Sequencing of this T cell receptor beta chain was carried out in a study of T cells in Graves' hyperthyroidism and ophthalmopathy. Overall study findings and caveats: Most thyroid clonotypes expanded above 0.001 appeared in blood too. Before onset, ophthalmopathy was predicted by the model a median about 6.2 months earlier.

The CDR3 is made up of 13 amino acids. Trimming stripped 5 bases from V and 2 bases from J, with 12 bases between. Per germline, CDR1 GTSNPN and CDR2 SVGIG (reference sequence). This clonotype was seen many times. Its antigen is undetermined. Cells are PBMCs isolated from 10 ml of fresh blood. Researchers amplified the TCR beta CDR3 regions from RNA transcripts. The TCR CDR3 was amplified in a first-round RT-PCR using the HTBI primer set. Each CDR3 protein is one row after TCRdb ran MiXCR on the multiplex PCR reads. The sample includes hundreds of thousands of distinct CDR3 sequences, roughly 15% of them seen just once.

The sequence derives from a woman under 30 with Graves' hyperthyroidism. The V call is TRBV30, the J call TRBJ1-2; D unclear. Sequenced: blood. The CDR3 DNA follows: TGTGCCTGGGGAAGGACGGTGAACTATGGCTACACCTTC. This translates into CAWGRTVNYGYTF.